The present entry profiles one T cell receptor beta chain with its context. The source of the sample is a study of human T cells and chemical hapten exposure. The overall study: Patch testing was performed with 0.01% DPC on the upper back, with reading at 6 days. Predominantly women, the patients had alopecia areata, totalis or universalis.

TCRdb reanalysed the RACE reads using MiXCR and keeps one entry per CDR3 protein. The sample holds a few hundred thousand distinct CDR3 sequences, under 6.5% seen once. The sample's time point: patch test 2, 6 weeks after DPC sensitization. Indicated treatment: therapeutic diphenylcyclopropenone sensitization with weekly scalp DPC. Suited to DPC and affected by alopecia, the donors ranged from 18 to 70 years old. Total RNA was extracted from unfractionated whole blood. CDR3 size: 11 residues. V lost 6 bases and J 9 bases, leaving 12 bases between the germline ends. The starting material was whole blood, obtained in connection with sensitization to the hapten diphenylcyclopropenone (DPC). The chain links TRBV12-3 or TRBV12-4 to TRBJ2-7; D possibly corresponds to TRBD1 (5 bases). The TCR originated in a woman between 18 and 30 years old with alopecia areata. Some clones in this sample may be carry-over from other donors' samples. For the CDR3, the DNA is TGTGCCAGCAGGTCCGGACAATGGCAGTACTTC. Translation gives CASRSGQWQYF.